The 10 T cell receptor beta chains reported below all come from one sample, sequenced in a study of spatial heterogeneity in lung cancer. Time point given: sample taken at primary tumor resection. TCRdb recomputed calls from the 5' RACE reads with MiXCR, one row per CDR3 protein. The sample has over 50,000 distinct CDR3 sequences, under 7.5% seen once. This specimen was PBMCs, taken at surgery. All receptors derive from a female donor with early-stage non-small cell lung cancer.

This clonotype showed up many times. This chain connects TRBV28 to TRBJ2-3; 8 positions match TRBD2. CDR1 is MDHEN, CDR2 SYDVKM, per germline. The CDR3 length is 16 residues. V trimming: 5 bases; J trimming: 2 bases; junction bases outside the gene matches: 9. In DNA, the CDR3 is TGTGCCAGCAGTCCCACGGGGGGGCGCGACACAGATACGCAGTATTTT. It yields the protein CASSPTGGRDTDTQYF.

This clonotype was recorded at least ten times. V is TRBV11-2 and J is TRBJ1-6, with D possibly matching TRBD1 (5 bases). Germline V gene data show CDR1 as SGHAT and CDR2 as FQNNGV. V lost 4 bases to trimming and J lost 10 bases, with 11 bases between them. This CDR3 region has 13 residues. The CDR3 nucleotides are TGTGCCAGCAGCTCCTGGGGGGTATCACCCCTCCACTTT. Protein product: CASSSWGVSPLHF. The variable domain in full, with the rest retrieved from reference TRBV11-2 and TRBJ1-6, is EAGVAQSPRYKIIEKRQSVAFWCNPISGHATLYWYQQILGQGPKLLIQFQNNGVVDDSQLPKDRFSAERLKGVDSTLKIQPAKLEDSAVYLCASSSWGVSPLHFGNGTRLTVT.

This clonotype was picked up many times. The chain couples TRBV6-5 to TRBJ2-5; no clear D gene. This CDR3 contains 11 residues. Germline values: CDR1 MNHEY, CDR2 SVGAGI. The ends were cut back, 6 bases at V and 9 bases at J, with 11 bases in the middle. The CDR3 region has the DNA TGTGCCAGCAGCCGTTTATCGGCCCAGTACTTC. The encoded protein is CASSRLSAQYF.

The V call is TRBV9, the J call TRBJ2-2; 8 nucleotides match TRBD1. Per the germline V gene, CDR1 is SGDLS and CDR2 is YYNGEE. This CDR3 contains 16 residues. V was pared by 0 bases and J by 3 bases, with 4 bases of the junction left unmatched. CDR3 sequence (DNA): TGTGCCAGCAGCGTAGGGACAGGGTATTACACCGGGGAGCTGTTTTTT. Protein product: CASSVGTGYYTGELFF. Looking up the rest from reference TRBV9 and TRBJ2-2 gives the full variable domain: DSGVTQTPKHLITATGQRVTLRCSPRSGDLSVYWYQQSLDQGLQFLIQYYNGEERAKGNILERFSAQQFPDLHSELNLSSLELGDSALYFCASSVGTGYYTGELFFGEGSRLTVL.

The chain combines TRBV12-3 or TRBV12-4 with TRBJ2-5; 10 bases agree with TRBD1. V shed 8 bases, J shed 4 bases, and the junction held 1 base outside the gene matches. The CDR3 covers 12 residues. The CDR3: CASRQGAETQYF. CDR3 nucleotides: TGTGCCAGCCGACAGGGGGCAGAGACCCAGTACTTC.

The V gene is TRBV6-1, the J gene TRBJ1-3; D remains ambiguous. Trimming stripped 6 bases from V and 0 bases from J, with 15 bases between. Germline CDR1 MNHNS, CDR2 SASEGT. The CDR3 contains 16 residues. The CDR3 DNA sequence: TGTGCCAGCAGCGAGACACCCAGCCTCTCTGGAAACACCATATATTTT. Protein product: CASSETPSLSGNTIYF.

This clonotype was observed a few times. The chain has TRBV10-3 and TRBJ1-2; the D is unclear. The V gene's germline CDR1 is ENHRY and CDR2 SYGVKD. The length of the CDR3 is 14 residues. Trimming took 8 bases from V and 4 from J, leaving 17 bases between them. Here the CDR3 reads CAISEGSGSYGYTF. CDR3 sequence (DNA): TGTGCCATCTCTGAAGGCTCCGGGAGCTATGGCTACACCTTC.

The sample holds many counts of this clonotype. The chain couples TRBV5-6 to TRBJ1-2, with TRBD1 matching 7 bases. The CDR3 covers 16 residues. Germline loops: CDR1 SGHDT, CDR2 YYEEEE. The J segment lost 4 bases and the V segment lost 0 bases, leaving 9 bases of the junction unmatched. The CDR3 DNA is TGTGCCAGCAGCTTGGGGGACAGCCTAGAAATCTATGGCTACACCTTC. Translation: CASSLGDSLEIYGYTF. Variable domain in full (rest from reference TRBV5-6 and TRBJ1-2): DAGVTQSPTHLIKTRGQQVTLRCSPKSGHDTVSWYQQALGQGPQFIFQYYEEEERQRGNFPDRFSGHQFPNYSSELNVNALLLGDSALYLCASSLGDSLEIYGYTFGSGTRLTVV.

The table lists this clonotype with a few counts. The V gene is TRBV28, the J gene TRBJ2-7; a weak D match, TRBD1 (6 bases). CDR1 and CDR2 from the germline V gene are MDHEN and SYDVKM. The CDR3 has 15 amino acids. V was pared by 2 bases and J by 6 bases, with 17 bases between. The CDR3 nucleotides read TGTGCCAGCAGTTTAACAGGGCTCCCTAGTTCCGAGCAGTACTTC. Translation: CASSLTGLPSSEQYF.

This sequence joins TRBV11-2 and TRBJ2-1; TRBD1 aligns across 9 bases. Losses at the gene ends were 3 bases for V and 14 bases for J; bases not matched to a gene: 8. This CDR3 comprises 13 residues. Looked up from germline, CDR1 is SGHAT and CDR2 is FQNNGV. Here the CDR3 reads CASSLGQGRGEFF. CDR3 DNA sequence: TGTGCCAGCAGCTTGGGACAGGGCAGGGGAGAGTTCTTC.